The 5 T cell receptor beta chains listed next were all sequenced from one sample in a study of somatic mutations in cytotoxic T cells in rheumatoid arthritis. Generated by immunoSEQ multiplex PCR, the TCRdb table keeps only in-frame clones and is missing some. The table lists around 20,000 clones, roughly 65% of them singletons. Sample: CD8+ T cells sorted from blood. All receptors derive from an adult with rheumatoid arthritis.

Only one count was recorded for this clone. The V gene is TRBV4-3, the J gene TRBJ1-3; D call uncertain. Trimming took 1 base from V and 2 from J, leaving 15 bases between them. The CDR3 runs 17 residues. The germline CDR1 and CDR2 sequences are LGHNA and YSLEER. Written as DNA, the CDR3 is TGCGCCAGCAGCCAAGCATATACGAGGGAGGCTGGAAACACCATATATTTT. Translation gives CASSQAYTREAGNTIYF.

The chain recombines TRBV7-8 with TRBJ2-1, with 7 bases that match TRBD1. Looked up from germline, CDR1 is SGHVS and CDR2 is FQNEAQ. The J segment lost 0 bases and the V segment lost 5 bases, leaving 4 bases of the junction unmatched. The CDR3 is 15 amino acids. Here the CDR3 reads CASSAGTASYNEQFF. The CDR3 DNA reads TGTGCCAGCAGCGCCGGGACAGCCTCCTACAATGAGCAGTTCTTC.

The chain couples TRBV5-4 to TRBJ2-5; D possibly corresponds to TRBD1 (7 bases). TRBJ2-7 explains the end of the DNA better; the J call may be wrong. Germline assignment: CDR1 SGHNT and CDR2 YYREEE (reference sequence). CDR3 length: 14 amino acids. The CDR3 region is CASSRGTAIYEQYF. DNA for the CDR3: TGTGCCAGCAGCCGGGGGACAGCGATCTACGAGCAGTACTTC.

This sequence joins TRBV5-1 and TRBJ2-7, with 10 bases that match TRBD1. This CDR3 spans 15 amino acids. With V trimmed by 1 base and J by 7 bases, 8 bases remained unmatched. Germline CDR1 SGHRS, CDR2 YFSETQ. CDR3: CASSLSSGQGREQYF. DNA of the CDR3: TGCGCCAGCAGCTTGAGTTCGGGACAGGGGAGGGAGCAGTACTTC.

This chain connects TRBV7-9 to TRBJ2-3; TRBD2 agrees at 11 bases. Germline values: CDR1 SEHNR, CDR2 FQNEAQ (reference sequence). The CDR3 sequence is 16 residues long. After removal of 5 bases from V and 6 bases from J, the junction contained 10 bases not matched to a gene. CDR3 bases: TGTGCCAGCAGCCCCGGCGTAGCGGGGGGGCGGGATACGCAGTATTTT. Translating gives CASSPGVAGGRDTQYF.